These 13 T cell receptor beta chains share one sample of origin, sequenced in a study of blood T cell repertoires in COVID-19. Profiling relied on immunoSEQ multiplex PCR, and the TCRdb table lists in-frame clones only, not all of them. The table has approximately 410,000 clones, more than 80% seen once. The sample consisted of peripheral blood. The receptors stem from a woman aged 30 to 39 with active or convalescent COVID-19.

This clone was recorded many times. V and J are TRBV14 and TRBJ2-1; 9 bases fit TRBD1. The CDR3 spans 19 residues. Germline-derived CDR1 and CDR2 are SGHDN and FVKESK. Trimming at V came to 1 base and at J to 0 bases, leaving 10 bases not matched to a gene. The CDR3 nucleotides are TGTGCCAGCAGCCAAGTTCCGGGACAGGGTATAAGCTCCTACAATGAGCAGTTCTTC. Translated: CASSQVPGQGISSYNEQFF.

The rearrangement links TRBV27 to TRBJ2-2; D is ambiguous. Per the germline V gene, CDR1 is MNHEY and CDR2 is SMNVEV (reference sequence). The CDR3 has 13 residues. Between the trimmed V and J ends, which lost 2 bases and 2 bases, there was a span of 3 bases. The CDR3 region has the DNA TGTGCCAGCAGTTTAACAAACACCGGGGAGCTGTTTTTT. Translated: CASSLTNTGELFF.

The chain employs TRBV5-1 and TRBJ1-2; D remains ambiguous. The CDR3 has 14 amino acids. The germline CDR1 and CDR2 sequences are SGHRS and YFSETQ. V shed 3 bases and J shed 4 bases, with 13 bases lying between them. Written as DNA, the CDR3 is TGCGCCAGCAGCTCCCGGGAAGGGCCCTATGGCTACACCTTC. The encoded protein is CASSSREGPYGYTF.

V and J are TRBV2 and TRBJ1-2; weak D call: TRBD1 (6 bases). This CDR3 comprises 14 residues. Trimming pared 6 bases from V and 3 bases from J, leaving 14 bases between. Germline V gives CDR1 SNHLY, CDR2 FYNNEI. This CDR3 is CASSGRGGDYGYTF. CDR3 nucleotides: TGTGCCAGCAGCGGGAGGGGGGGAGACTATGGCTACACCTTC.

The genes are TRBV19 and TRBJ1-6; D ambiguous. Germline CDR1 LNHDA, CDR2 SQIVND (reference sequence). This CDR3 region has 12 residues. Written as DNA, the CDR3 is TGTGCTGGTCGGGGTCATAATTCACCCCTCCACTTT. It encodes CAGRGHNSPLHF.

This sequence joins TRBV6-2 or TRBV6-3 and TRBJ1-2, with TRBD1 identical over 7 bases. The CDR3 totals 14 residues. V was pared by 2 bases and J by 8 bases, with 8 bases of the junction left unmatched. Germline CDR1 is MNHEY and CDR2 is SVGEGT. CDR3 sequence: CASSYVTGAGGYTF. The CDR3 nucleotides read TGTGCCAGCAGTTACGTTACAGGGGCAGGAGGCTACACCTTC.

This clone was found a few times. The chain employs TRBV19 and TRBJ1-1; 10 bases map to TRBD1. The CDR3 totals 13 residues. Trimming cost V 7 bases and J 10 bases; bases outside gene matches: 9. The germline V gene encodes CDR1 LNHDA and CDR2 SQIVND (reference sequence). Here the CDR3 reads CASNTLRDRGAFF. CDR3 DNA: TGTGCCAGTAATACACTTCGGGACAGGGGAGCTTTCTTT.

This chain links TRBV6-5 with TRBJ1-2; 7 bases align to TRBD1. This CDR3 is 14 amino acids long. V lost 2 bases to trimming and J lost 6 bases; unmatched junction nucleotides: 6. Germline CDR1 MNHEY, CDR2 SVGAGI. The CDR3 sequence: CASSYIQGGHGYTF. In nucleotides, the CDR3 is TGTGCCAGCAGTTACATCCAGGGGGGCCATGGCTACACCTTC.

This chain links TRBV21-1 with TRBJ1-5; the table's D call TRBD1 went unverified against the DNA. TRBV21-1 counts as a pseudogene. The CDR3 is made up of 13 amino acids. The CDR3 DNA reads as TGTGCCAGCAAACAGGGTTCGCATCAGCCCCAGCATTTT. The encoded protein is CASKQGSHQPQHF.

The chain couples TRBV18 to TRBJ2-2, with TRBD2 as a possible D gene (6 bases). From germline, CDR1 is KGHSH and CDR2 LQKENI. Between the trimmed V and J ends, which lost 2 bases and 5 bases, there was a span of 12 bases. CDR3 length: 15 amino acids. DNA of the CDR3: TGTGCCAGCTCACCATCCGGGAGAGGGACCGGGGAGCTGTTTTTT. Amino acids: CASSPSGRGTGELFF.

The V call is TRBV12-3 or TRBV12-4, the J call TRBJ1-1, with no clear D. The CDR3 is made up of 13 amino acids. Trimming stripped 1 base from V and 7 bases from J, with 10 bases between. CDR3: CASSLGQDLEAFF. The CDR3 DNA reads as TGTGCCAGCAGTTTAGGGCAGGATCTTGAAGCTTTCTTT.

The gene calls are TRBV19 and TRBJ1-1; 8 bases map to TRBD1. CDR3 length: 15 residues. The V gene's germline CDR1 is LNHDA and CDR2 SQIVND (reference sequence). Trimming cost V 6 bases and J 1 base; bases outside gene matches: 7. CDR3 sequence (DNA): TGTGCCAGTAGGCGGGACAGGACCTCGAACACTGAAGCTTTCTTT. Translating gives CASRRDRTSNTEAFF.

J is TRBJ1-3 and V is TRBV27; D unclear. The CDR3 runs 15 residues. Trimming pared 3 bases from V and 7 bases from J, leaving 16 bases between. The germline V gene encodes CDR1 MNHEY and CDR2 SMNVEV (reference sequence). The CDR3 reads CASSFSPAAANTIYF. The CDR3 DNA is TGTGCCAGCAGTTTTTCCCCCGCCGCCGCGAACACCATATATTTT.